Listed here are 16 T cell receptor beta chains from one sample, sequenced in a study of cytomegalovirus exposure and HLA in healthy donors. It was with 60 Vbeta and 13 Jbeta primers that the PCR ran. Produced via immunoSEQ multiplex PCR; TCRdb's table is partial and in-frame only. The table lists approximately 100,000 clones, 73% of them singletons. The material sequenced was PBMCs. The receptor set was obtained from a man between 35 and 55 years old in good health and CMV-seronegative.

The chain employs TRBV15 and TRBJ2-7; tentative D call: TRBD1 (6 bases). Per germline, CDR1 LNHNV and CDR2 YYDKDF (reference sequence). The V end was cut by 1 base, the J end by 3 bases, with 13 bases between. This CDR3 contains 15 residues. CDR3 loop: CATSRGTELNYEQYF. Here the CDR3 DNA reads TGTGCCACCAGCAGAGGGACAGAATTGAACTACGAGCAGTACTTC.

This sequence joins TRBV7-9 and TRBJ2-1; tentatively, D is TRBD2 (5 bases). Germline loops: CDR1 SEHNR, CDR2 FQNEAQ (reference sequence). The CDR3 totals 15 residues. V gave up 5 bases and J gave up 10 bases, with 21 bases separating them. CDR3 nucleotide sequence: TGTGCCAGCAGCCCCCGCCCGGGGAAGGGCCGGGAGCAGTTCTTC. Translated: CASSPRPGKGREQFF.

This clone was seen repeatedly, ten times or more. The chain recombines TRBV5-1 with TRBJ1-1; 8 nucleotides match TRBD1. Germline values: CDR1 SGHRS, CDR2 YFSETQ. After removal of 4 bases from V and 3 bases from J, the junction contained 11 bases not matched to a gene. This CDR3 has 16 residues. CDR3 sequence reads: CASSQNPGGVDTEAFF. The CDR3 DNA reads TGCGCCAGCAGCCAGAACCCAGGGGGCGTCGACACTGAAGCTTTCTTT.

The CDR3: CASSIDQQVASGYTF. The CDR3 DNA is TGTGCCAGTAGTATAGATCAACAGGTCGCGTCTGGCTACACCTTC. The V gene is TRBV19, the J gene TRBJ1-2, with D perhaps matching TRBD1 (5 bases). The CDR3 loop spans 15 amino acids. The germline V and J ends were trimmed by 0 bases and 7 bases, with 15 bases remaining between them. Germline-derived CDR1 and CDR2 are LNHDA and SQIVND (reference sequence).

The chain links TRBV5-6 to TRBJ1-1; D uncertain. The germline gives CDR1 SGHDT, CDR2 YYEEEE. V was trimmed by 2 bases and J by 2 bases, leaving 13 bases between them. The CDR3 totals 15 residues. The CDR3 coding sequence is TGTGCCAGCAGCTTCCAAGAGACAACCAACACTGAAGCTTTCTTT. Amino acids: CASSFQETTNTEAFF.

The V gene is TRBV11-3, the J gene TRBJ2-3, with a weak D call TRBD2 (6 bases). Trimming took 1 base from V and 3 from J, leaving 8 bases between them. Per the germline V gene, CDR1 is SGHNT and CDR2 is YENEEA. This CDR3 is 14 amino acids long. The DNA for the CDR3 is TGTGCCAGCAGCTTAGGGCTAGCGACAGATACGCAGTATTTT. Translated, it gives CASSLGLATDTQYF.

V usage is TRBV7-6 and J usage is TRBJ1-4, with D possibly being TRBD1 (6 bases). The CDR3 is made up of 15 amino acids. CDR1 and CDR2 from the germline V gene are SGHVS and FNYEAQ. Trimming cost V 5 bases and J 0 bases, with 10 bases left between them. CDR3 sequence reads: CASSLAGATNEKLFF. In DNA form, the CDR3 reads TGTGCCAGCAGCCTCGCAGGGGCAACTAATGAAAAACTGTTTTTT.

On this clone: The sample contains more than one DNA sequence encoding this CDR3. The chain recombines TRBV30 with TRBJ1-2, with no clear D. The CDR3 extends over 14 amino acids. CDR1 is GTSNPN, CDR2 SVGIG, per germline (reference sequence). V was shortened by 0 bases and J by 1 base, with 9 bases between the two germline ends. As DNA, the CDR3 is TGTGCCTGGAGTGTACCAGAGGTTAACTATGGCTACACCTTC. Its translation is CAWSVPEVNYGYTF.

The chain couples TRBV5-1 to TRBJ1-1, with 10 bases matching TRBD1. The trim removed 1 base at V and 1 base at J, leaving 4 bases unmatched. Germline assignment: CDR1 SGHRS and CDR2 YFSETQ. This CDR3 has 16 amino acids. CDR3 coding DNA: TGCGCCAGCAGCTTGAGGACAGGGGGAGGGAACACTGAAGCTTTCTTT. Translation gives CASSLRTGGGNTEAFF.

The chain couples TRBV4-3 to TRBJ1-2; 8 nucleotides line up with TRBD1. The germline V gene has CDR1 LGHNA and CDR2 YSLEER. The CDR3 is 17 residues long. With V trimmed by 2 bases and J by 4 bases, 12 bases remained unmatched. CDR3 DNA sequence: TGCGCCAGCAGCCAAAGTTATGGACAGGGCGACTTCTATGGCTACACCTTC. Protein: CASSQSYGQGDFYGYTF.

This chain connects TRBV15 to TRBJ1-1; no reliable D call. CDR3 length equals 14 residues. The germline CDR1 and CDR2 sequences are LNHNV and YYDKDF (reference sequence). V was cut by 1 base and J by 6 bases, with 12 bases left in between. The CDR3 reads CATSRVGGWPEAFF. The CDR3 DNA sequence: TGTGCCACCAGCAGAGTGGGAGGGTGGCCTGAAGCTTTCTTT.

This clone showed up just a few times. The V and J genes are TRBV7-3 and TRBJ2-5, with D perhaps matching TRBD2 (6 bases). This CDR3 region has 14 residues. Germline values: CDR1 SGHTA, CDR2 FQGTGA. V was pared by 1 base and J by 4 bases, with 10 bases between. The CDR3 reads CASSLSGAGETQYF. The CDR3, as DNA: TGTGCCAGCAGCTTAAGCGGGGCGGGAGAGACCCAGTACTTC.

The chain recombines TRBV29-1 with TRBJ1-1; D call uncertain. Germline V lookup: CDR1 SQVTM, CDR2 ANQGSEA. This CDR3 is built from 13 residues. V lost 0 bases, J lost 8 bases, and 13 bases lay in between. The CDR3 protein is CSVEEGSGQEAFF. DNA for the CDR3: TGCAGCGTTGAAGAAGGTAGCGGGCAAGAAGCTTTCTTT.

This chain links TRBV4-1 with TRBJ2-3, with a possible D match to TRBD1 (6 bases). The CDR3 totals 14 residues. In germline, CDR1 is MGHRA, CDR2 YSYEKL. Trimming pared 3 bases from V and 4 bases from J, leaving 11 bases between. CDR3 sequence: CASSHQGFPDTQYF. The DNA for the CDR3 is TGCGCCAGCAGCCACCAGGGGTTCCCAGATACGCAGTATTTT.

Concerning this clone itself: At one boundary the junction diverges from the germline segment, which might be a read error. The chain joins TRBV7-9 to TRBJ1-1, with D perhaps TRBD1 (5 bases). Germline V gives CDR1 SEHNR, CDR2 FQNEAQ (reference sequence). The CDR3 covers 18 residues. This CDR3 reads CSSSLWTNERLMNTEAFF. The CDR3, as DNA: TGTTCCAGCAGCTTATGGACAAACGAGAGACTGATGAACACTGAAGCTTTCTTT.

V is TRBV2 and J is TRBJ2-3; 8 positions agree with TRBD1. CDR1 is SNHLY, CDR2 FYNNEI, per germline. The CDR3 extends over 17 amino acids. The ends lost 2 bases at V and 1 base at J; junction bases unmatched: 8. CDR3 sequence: CASSEPQGAPGTDTQYF. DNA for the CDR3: TGTGCCAGCAGTGAACCTCAGGGGGCGCCGGGCACAGATACGCAGTATTTT.